A single sample is the source of the 25 T cell receptor beta chains below, sequenced in a study of early T cells in non-severe SARS-CoV-2 infection. TCRdb used MiXCR to reprocess the 5' RACE reads, holding one entry per CDR3 protein. The table records 35,000 to 40,000 distinct CDR3 sequences, around 4.6% of them present only once. The sample consisted of whole blood. The receptor set was obtained from an adult who was a healthcare worker with PCR-confirmed SARS-CoV-2 infection or an uninfected control (not recorded which).

This clonotype was observed at least ten times. The chain couples TRBV12-3 or TRBV12-4 to TRBJ2-1, with 10 bases matching TRBD2. This CDR3 has 16 amino acids. V shed 0 bases, J shed 5 bases, and the junction held 4 bases outside the gene matches. The DNA for the CDR3 is TGTGCCAGCAGTTTAGCAGCTAGCGGGGGACACAATGAGCAGTTCTTC. Protein: CASSLAASGGHNEQFF.

This clonotype was seen at least ten times. The J gene is TRBJ2-5, the V gene TRBV3-1; 7 nucleotides line up with TRBD2. The CDR3 spans 14 residues. Losses at the gene ends were 0 bases for V and 5 bases for J; bases not matched to a gene: 3. Germline V gene sequence: CDR1 LGHDT, CDR2 YNNKEL (reference sequence). CDR3 coding DNA: TGTGCCAGCAGCCAAGAGGGAGGGTTGGAGACCCAGTACTTC. Translation: CASSQEGGLETQYF.

This clonotype was picked up many times. This sequence joins TRBV7-9 and TRBJ2-3, with D hard to call. Germline lookup yields CDR1 SEHNR and CDR2 FQNEAQ (reference sequence). V dropped 5 bases and J dropped 6 bases, with 9 bases sitting between them. This CDR3 has 12 amino acids. CDR3 amino acids: CASSPTADTQYF. The CDR3, as DNA: TGTGCCAGCAGCCCAACCGCGGATACGCAGTATTTT.

This clonotype has a count of ten or more. The rearrangement uses TRBV30 and TRBJ1-6, with D hard to call. V lost 3 bases and J 0 bases, leaving 12 bases between the germline ends. The CDR3 has 16 amino acids. In germline, CDR1 is GTSNPN, CDR2 SVGIG (reference sequence). CDR3 coding DNA: TGTGCCTGGAGAAGCAGGACGAGCTCCTATAATTCACCCCTCCACTTT. This sequence encodes CAWRSRTSSYNSPLHF.

CDR3 amino acids: CASSLEGLGRELFF. CDR3 coding DNA: TGCGCCAGCAGCTTGGAGGGCCTTGGCCGGGAGCTGTTTTTT. The genes are TRBV5-1 and TRBJ2-2; no reliable D call. Trimming removed 0 bases from V and 9 bases from J, with 12 bases in between. Looked up from germline, CDR1 is SGHRS and CDR2 is YFSETQ. This CDR3 is built from 14 residues.

Ten or more counts support this clonotype. The chain uses TRBV3-1 and TRBJ1-1; 8 bases are a match to TRBD1. V was clipped by 8 bases and J by 5 bases; unmatched bases: 4. The CDR3 consists of 12 residues. The V gene's germline CDR1 is LGHDT and CDR2 YNNKEL (reference sequence). CDR3 amino acids: CASGDRGTEAFF. The DNA of the CDR3 is TGTGCCAGCGGTGACAGGGGAACTGAAGCTTTCTTT.

Many counts were recorded for this clonotype. This chain joins TRBV12-3 or TRBV12-4 and TRBJ2-2; TRBD2 is a possible D gene (6 bases). The length of the CDR3 is 15 residues. V lost 4 bases and J 5 bases, leaving 14 bases between the germline ends. The CDR3, as DNA: TGTGCCAGCAGTTCCCCCCGGGGGATGACCGGGGAGCTGTTTTTT. Encoded protein: CASSSPRGMTGELFF.

This clonotype was found many times. The chain carries TRBV3-1 and TRBJ2-1; 9 nucleotides match TRBD2. The CDR3 contains 16 residues. After removal of 0 bases from V and 9 bases from J, the junction contained 9 bases not matched to a gene. CDR1 LGHDT and CDR2 YNNKEL come from the germline V gene (reference sequence). The CDR3 DNA reads TGTGCCAGCAGCCAAGATCTAGCTAGCGGGGCGGCTGAGCAGTTCTTC. Protein product: CASSQDLASGAAEQFF.

This clonotype occurred a few times. V usage is TRBV27 and J usage is TRBJ1-4; maybe TRBD1 (6 bases). The CDR3 is made up of 15 amino acids. V lost 5 bases, J lost 3 bases, and 13 bases lay in between. Per germline, CDR1 MNHEY and CDR2 SMNVEV (reference sequence). The CDR3 DNA sequence: TGTGCCAGCAGTCCCTACCGACAGGCTAATGAAAAACTGTTTTTT. Its protein product is CASSPYRQANEKLFF. The full variable domain, with the rest looked up from reference TRBV27 and TRBJ1-4, is EAQVTQNPRYLITVTGKKLTVTCSQNMNHEYMSWYRQDPGLGLRQIYYSMNVEVTDKGDVPEGYKVSRKEKRNFPLILESPSPNQTSLYFCASSPYRQANEKLFFGSGTQLSVL.

This clonotype was seen at least ten times. The DNA of the CDR3 is TGTGCTAGTGGTTTGTCTTCACTGAACACTGAAGCTTTCTTT. Protein product: CASGLSSLNTEAFF. The chain couples TRBV12-5 to TRBJ1-1; D gene ambiguous. Germline V lookup: CDR1 LGHNT, CDR2 FRNRAP. CDR3 length equals 14 residues. V lost 2 bases, J lost 0 bases, and 7 bases lay in between.

This sequence joins TRBV4-1 and TRBJ2-7; TRBD2 might be the D (6 bases). Trimming took off 0 bases at V and 2 bases at J, with 8 bases between the two ends. The CDR3 extends over 14 amino acids. The germline gives CDR1 MGHRA, CDR2 YSYEKL. Written as DNA, the CDR3 is TGCGCCAGCAGCCAAGAGGAGGGGCCCTACGAGCAGTACTTC. It codes for CASSQEEGPYEQYF.

This clonotype was observed at least ten times. V and J are TRBV3-1 and TRBJ2-7, with D possibly matching TRBD2 (6 bases). The germline gives CDR1 LGHDT, CDR2 YNNKEL (reference sequence). Trimming stripped 2 bases from V and 1 base from J, with 9 bases between. The CDR3 runs 14 residues. The CDR3 DNA follows: TGTGCCAGCAGCCAACCGGGACTTTCCTACGAGCAGTACTTC. Translated: CASSQPGLSYEQYF.

Here the CDR3 DNA reads TGTGCCAGCAGCCCCTTGACAGGGAATTTGAAGACCCAGTACTTC. Amino acid sequence: CASSPLTGNLKTQYF. The chain carries TRBV11-2 and TRBJ2-5; the match to TRBD1 covers 7 bases. This CDR3 region has 15 residues. From germline, CDR1 is SGHAT and CDR2 FQNNGV. The ends lost 5 bases at V and 6 bases at J; junction bases unmatched: 12.

V gene TRBV5-4 combines with J gene TRBJ2-1; unclear D gene. V lost 6 bases and J lost 5, with 15 bases in between. This CDR3 spans 14 amino acids. CDR1 is SGHNT and CDR2 is YYREEE in the germline V gene (reference sequence). The DNA of the CDR3 is TGTGCCAGCACCGGAAGGTTGTCTGACAATGAGCAGTTCTTC. Its protein is CASTGRLSDNEQFF.

This clonotype was found many times. J is TRBJ1-1 and V is TRBV7-3; no clear D gene. V was cut by 5 bases and J by 4 bases, with 11 bases left in between. There are 13 residues in the CDR3. From germline, CDR1 is SGHTA and CDR2 FQGTGA. The CDR3 spells CASSPLPGTEAFF. The CDR3 DNA reads TGTGCCAGCAGCCCCCTACCGGGCACTGAAGCTTTCTTT.

This clonotype showed up many times. The V call is TRBV18, the J call TRBJ2-4; no firm D call. This CDR3 region has 15 residues. Deletions cut 6 bases from V and 0 bases from J, with 12 bases between. The germline V gene encodes CDR1 KGHSH and CDR2 LQKENI. CDR3 protein: CASSTGWLAKNIQYF. The CDR3, as DNA: TGTGCCAGCTCTACCGGGTGGCTAGCCAAAAACATTCAGTACTTC.

This clonotype has ten or more counts. The chain links TRBV7-9 to TRBJ2-3; 8 nucleotides match TRBD2. J lost 3 bases, V lost 5 bases, and 7 bases had no gene match. The CDR3 is made up of 15 amino acids. Germline V gene lookup returns CDR1 SEHNR and CDR2 FQNEAQ (reference sequence). Here the CDR3 reads CASSTFSGGTDTQYF. CDR3 coding DNA: TGTGCCAGCAGCACCTTTTCGGGGGGGACAGATACGCAGTATTTT.

For this clonotype: No conserved phenylalanine or tryptophan is present at the end of the CDR3, so a read error is the likely explanation. The chain joins TRBV3-1 to TRBJ2-1, with D maybe TRBD1 (6 bases). The CDR3 has 14 amino acids. Per the germline V gene, CDR1 is LGHDT and CDR2 is YNNKEL (reference sequence). CDR3 region: CASSQSQGRHEQFS. DNA for the CDR3: TGTGCCAGCAGCCAATCACAGGGAAGGCATGAACAGTTCTCC.

This clonotype was detected many times. This sequence joins TRBV5-1 and TRBJ2-1, with D possibly TRBD2 on 6 matching bases. The V end lost 4 bases, the J end lost 6 bases, and 11 bases lay between the germline ends. CDR1 SGHRS and CDR2 YFSETQ come from the germline V gene. The CDR3 sequence is 13 residues long. The CDR3 coding sequence is TGCGCCAGCAGCATTGGAGGGGTCAATGAGCAGTTCTTC. Its translation is CASSIGGVNEQFF.

The V and J genes are TRBV18 and TRBJ2-3; D gene uncertain. Trimming shortened V by 0 bases and J by 7 bases, and 14 bases separated the two germline ends. Germline loops: CDR1 KGHSH, CDR2 LQKENI. This CDR3 is 15 amino acids long. The CDR3 reads CASSPPSDGKNTQYF. The DNA of the CDR3 is TGTGCCAGCTCACCACCCTCTGACGGCAAAAATACGCAGTATTTT.

This clonotype has a handful of counts. The chain is built from TRBV4-1 and TRBJ1-2; D unresolved. Trimming removed 4 bases from V and 0 bases from J, with 12 bases in between. Germline-derived CDR1 and CDR2 are MGHRA and YSYEKL. CDR3 length: 15 residues. The CDR3 DNA reads as TGCGCCAGCAGCCGTTCACCCAGCACTAACTATGGCTACACCTTC. This translates into CASSRSPSTNYGYTF.

This clonotype was seen many times. The V and J genes are TRBV9 and TRBJ2-2; maybe TRBD1 (5 bases). The CDR3 has 14 residues. CDR1 SGDLS and CDR2 YYNGEE come from the germline V gene. Deletions cut 0 bases from V and 8 bases from J, with 11 bases between. CDR3 in DNA: TGTGCCAGCAGCGTAGTAGGGGAATCAGGGGAGCTGTTTTTT. Translating it yields CASSVVGESGELFF.

This clonotype was counted at least ten times. The chain joins TRBV6-1 to TRBJ2-7, with 7 bases fitting TRBD1. This CDR3 is 13 amino acids long. The germline CDR1 and CDR2 sequences are MNHNS and SASEGT. V lost 10 bases and J lost 0; bases outside the gene matches: 6. The CDR3 DNA reads as TGTGCCATCACGACAGGGAGCTCCTACGAGCAGTACTTC. Protein product: CAITTGSSYEQYF.

This clonotype was seen many times. This sequence joins TRBV9 and TRBJ2-7; 7 bases are shared with TRBD1. Germline CDR1 and CDR2: SGDLS and YYNGEE. The CDR3 consists of 15 residues. Trimming cost V 0 bases and J 2 bases; bases outside gene matches: 5. CDR3 loop: CASSVGQGEAYEQYF. In DNA, the CDR3 is TGTGCCAGCAGCGTAGGACAGGGAGAAGCCTACGAGCAGTACTTC.

This clonotype was seen at least ten times. The chain joins TRBV20-1 to TRBJ2-5; no definite D call. Germline V lookup: CDR1 DFQATT, CDR2 SNEGSKA (reference sequence). V lost 2 bases and J lost 2, with 3 bases in between. The CDR3 covers 11 residues. Here the CDR3 DNA reads TGCAGTGCTAGATCTCAAGAGACCCAGTACTTC. This gives the protein CSARSQETQYF.